This note documents a single TCR beta chain sequence. This sample is part of a study of blood T cell repertoires in COVID-19. Study overall: Researchers got acute and convalescent COVID-19 samples from the United States, Italy and Spain. PBMCs, B-cell-depleted T cells, or T cells provided the cDNA or gDNA that made up the material.

In the authors' methods: Using reference gene primer amplification, nucleated cell counts were estimated. TCRdb's table, derived via immunoSEQ multiplex PCR, lists solely in-frame clones and lacks some. From that table come the V and J calls and clone size; the DNA was used to work out D and trimming. The sample has around 150,000 clones; roughly 74% are singletons. V lost 4 bases to trimming and J lost 10 bases; unmatched junction nucleotides: 15. The germline V gene has CDR1 LGHNA and CDR2 YNFKEQ. The CDR3 spans 16 residues. This TCR came from a woman aged 80 or over with acute or convalescent COVID-19. Sequenced sample: peripheral blood. The chain combines TRBV4-2 with TRBJ2-1; 8 nucleotides agree with TRBD2. For the CDR3, the DNA is TGTGCCAGCAGCCCACAATCCCAGCGGGAGACGGGGGAGCAGTTCTTC. The encoded protein is CASSPQSQRETGEQFF.